This TCR beta chain was sequenced for a study of blood T cell repertoires in COVID-19. Looking at the study overall: Acute and convalescent COVID-19 specimens originated in the United States, Italy and Spain. The cDNA or gDNA used as material had been derived from T cells, B-cell-depleted T cells, or PBMCs.

In the authors' methods: Using reference gene primer amplification, nucleated cell counts were estimated. The assay was immunoSEQ multiplex PCR, and TCRdb's table has in-frame clones only and misses some. Clonal size and the V and J genes are those of that table, whereas D and trimming came from the DNA. Among about 180,000 clones listed, 79% were seen once. This CDR3 has 14 amino acids. V was trimmed by 3 bases and J by 6 bases, leaving 15 bases between them. Per germline, CDR1 SGHRS and CDR2 YFSETQ. Patients in Seattle were enrolled during active infection, then followed longitudinally. The sample consisted of peripheral blood. This clonotype was sampled from a woman in her fifties or sixties with COVID-19, enrolled during active disease. The chain combines TRBV5-1 with TRBJ1-1; possibly TRBD1 for D (5 bases). Written as DNA, the CDR3 is TGCGCCAGCAGCTCAGGCCAGGGAAGGGCTGAAGCTTTCTTT. Translated, it gives CASSSGQGRAEAFF. Full variable domain (rest looked up from reference TRBV5-1 and TRBJ1-1): KAGVTQTPRYLIKTRGQQVTLSCSPISGHRSVSWYQQTPGQGLQFLFEYFSETQRNKGNFPGRFSGRQFSNSRSEMNVSTLELGDSALYLCASSSGQGRAEAFFGQGTRLTVV.